Reported below is one T cell receptor (beta chain). Only in-frame clones appear in the TCRdb table, and some are missing; sequencing was by immunoSEQ multiplex PCR. The sample includes tens of thousands of clones, around 92% seen only once; the top ten take 2.5% to 3.5%. These data are taken from a study of T cell changes during pregnancy in multiple sclerosis. Germline loops: CDR1 KGHSH, CDR2 LQKENI. V lost 4 bases, J lost 3 bases, and 9 bases lay in between. The CDR3 contains 13 residues. The receptor was derived from a female donor in good health, enrolled as a control in a pregnancy study. The V and J genes are TRBV18 and TRBJ2-5; D unresolved. Sequenced here: peripheral blood, sampled in the second trimester of pregnancy. The CDR3 region is CASSQNKKETQYF. The CDR3 DNA follows: TGTGCCAGCTCACAGAACAAGAAAGAGACCCAGTACTTC.